The source of this T cell receptor beta chain is a study of T-cell reconstitution after alpha-beta-depleted transplantation in children. Unique molecular identifiers were incorporated into the prepared TCRbeta library. One entry per CDR3 protein results from TCRdb running MiXCR on the PCR reads. The sample holds 500,000 to 750,000 distinct CDR3 sequences, roughly 27% seen once. V lost 3 bases and J lost 2; bases outside the gene matches: 8. The CDR3 spans 15 residues. In germline, CDR1 is DFQATT, CDR2 SNEGSKA (reference sequence). The V call is TRBV20-1, the J call TRBJ2-7; 9 nucleotides line up with TRBD1. The material was PBMCs, obtained before TCRalphabeta/CD19-depleted stem cell transplant. The receptor comes from a boy under two years old with Wiskott-Aldrich syndrome, due to receive a stem cell transplant. The CDR3 DNA reads TGCAGTGCTAGTATACAGGGGGCGGTAACCTACGAGCAGTACTTC. Its translation is CSASIQGAVTYEQYF.